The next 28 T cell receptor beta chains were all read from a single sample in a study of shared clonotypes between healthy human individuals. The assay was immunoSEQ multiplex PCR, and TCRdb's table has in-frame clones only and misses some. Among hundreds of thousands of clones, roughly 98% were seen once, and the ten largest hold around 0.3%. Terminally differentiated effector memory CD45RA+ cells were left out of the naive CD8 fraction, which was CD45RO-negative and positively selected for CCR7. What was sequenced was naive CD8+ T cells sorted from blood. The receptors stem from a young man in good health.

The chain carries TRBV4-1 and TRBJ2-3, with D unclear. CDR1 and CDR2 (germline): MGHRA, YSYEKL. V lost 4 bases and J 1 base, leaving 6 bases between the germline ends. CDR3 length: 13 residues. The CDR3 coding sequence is TGCGCCAGCAGCCCCTTCGGCACAGATACGCAGTATTTT. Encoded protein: CASSPFGTDTQYF.

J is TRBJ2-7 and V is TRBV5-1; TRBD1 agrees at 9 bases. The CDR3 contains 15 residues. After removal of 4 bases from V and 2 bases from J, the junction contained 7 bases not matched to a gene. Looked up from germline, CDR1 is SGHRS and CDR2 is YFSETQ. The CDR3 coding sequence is TGCGCCAGCAGCCAGCCGGACAGGGGAACCTACGAGCAGTACTTC. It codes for CASSQPDRGTYEQYF. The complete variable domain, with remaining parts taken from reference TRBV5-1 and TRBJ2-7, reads KAGVTQTPRYLIKTRGQQVTLSCSPISGHRSVSWYQQTPGQGLQFLFEYFSETQRNKGNFPGRFSGRQFSNSRSEMNVSTLELGDSALYLCASSQPDRGTYEQYFGPGTRLTVT.

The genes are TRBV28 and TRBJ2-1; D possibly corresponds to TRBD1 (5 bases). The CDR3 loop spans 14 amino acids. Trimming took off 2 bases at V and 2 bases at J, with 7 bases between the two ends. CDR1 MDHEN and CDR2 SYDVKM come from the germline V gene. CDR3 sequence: CASSLTGPYNEQFF. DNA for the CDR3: TGTGCCAGCAGTTTAACAGGACCCTACAATGAGCAGTTCTTC.

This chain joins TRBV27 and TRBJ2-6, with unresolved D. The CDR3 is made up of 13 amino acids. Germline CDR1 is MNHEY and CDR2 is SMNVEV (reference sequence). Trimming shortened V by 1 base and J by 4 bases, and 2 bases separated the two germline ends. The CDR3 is CASSLLGANVLTF. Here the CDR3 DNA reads TGTGCCAGCAGTTTATTAGGGGCCAACGTCCTGACTTTC.

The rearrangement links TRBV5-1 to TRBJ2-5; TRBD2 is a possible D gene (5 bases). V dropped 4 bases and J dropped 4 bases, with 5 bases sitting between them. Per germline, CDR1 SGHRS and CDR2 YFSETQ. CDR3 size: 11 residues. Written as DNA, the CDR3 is TGCGCCAGCAGCGCGGGAGAGACCCAGTACTTC. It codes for CASSAGETQYF.

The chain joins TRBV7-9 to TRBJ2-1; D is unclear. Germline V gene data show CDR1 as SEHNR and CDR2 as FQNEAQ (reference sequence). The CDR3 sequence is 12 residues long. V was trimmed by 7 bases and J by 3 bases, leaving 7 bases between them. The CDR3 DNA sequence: TGTGCCAGCACCCGGAGCTACAATGAGCAGTTCTTC. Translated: CASTRSYNEQFF.

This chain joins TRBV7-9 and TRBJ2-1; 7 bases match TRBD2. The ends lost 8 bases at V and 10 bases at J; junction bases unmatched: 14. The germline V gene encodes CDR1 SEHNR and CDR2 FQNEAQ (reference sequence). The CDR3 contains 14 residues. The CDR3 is CASRPPALATEQFF. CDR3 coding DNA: TGTGCCAGCCGACCCCCGGCACTAGCGACAGAGCAGTTCTTC.

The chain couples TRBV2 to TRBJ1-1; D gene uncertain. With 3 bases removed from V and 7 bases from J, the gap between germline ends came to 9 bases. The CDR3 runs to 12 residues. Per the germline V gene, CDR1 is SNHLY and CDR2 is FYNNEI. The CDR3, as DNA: TGTGCCAGCAGTGAGACACAGTTTGAAGCTTTCTTT. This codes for CASSETQFEAFF.

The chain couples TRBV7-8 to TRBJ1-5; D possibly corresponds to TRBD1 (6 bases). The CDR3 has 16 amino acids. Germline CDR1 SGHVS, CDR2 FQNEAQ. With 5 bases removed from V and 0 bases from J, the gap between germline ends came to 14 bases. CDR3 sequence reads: CASSGQLVDSNQPQHF. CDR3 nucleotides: TGTGCCAGCAGCGGACAGCTGGTCGATAGCAATCAGCCCCAGCATTTT.

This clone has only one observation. The CDR3 DNA reads as TGTGCCAGCAGCTTGGCCGCGGTAGCCGGGAAGACCCAGTACTTC. It translates to CASSLAAVAGKTQYF. The chain joins TRBV5-6 to TRBJ2-5; weak D call: TRBD2 (5 bases). V was clipped by 0 bases and J by 6 bases, with 15 bases between them. Germline V gives CDR1 SGHDT, CDR2 YYEEEE. This CDR3 spans 15 amino acids.

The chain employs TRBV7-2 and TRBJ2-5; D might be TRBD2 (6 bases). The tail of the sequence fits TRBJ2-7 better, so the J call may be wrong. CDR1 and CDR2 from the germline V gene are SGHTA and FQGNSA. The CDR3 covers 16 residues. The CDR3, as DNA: TGTGCCAGCAGCTTAGGCCCTCGGGGGAGCTCCTACGAGCAGTACTTC. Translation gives CASSLGPRGSSYEQYF.

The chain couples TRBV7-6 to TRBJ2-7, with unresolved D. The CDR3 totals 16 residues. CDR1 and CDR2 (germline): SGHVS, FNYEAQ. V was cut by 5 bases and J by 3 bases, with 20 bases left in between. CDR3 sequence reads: CASSLSVQTTHYEQYF. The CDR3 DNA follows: TGTGCCAGCAGCCTTTCTGTCCAGACAACGCACTACGAGCAGTACTTC.

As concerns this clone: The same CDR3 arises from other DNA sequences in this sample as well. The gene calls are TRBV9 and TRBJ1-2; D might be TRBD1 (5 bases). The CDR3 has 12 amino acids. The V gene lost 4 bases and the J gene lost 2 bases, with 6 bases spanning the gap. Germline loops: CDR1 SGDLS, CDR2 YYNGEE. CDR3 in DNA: TGTGCCAGCAGCTCAGGGAACTATGGCTACACCTTC. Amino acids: CASSSGNYGYTF.

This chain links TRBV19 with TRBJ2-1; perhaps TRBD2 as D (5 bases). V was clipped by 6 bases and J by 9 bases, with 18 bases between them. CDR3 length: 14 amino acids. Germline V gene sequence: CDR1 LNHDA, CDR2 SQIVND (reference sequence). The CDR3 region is CASRWEPANGEQFF. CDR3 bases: TGTGCCAGTAGATGGGAGCCTGCCAACGGTGAGCAGTTCTTC.

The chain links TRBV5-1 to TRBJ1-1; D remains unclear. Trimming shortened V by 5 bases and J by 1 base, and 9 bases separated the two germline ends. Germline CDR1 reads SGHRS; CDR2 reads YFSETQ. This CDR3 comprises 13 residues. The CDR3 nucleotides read TGCGCCAGCAGGGGTCTGGGGAACACTGAAGCTTTCTTT. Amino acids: CASRGLGNTEAFF.

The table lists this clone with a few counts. The CDR3 spells CASSQYLGGPQPQHF. CDR3 nucleotides: TGCGCCAGCAGCCAATATTTGGGGGGACCTCAGCCCCAGCATTTT. This chain connects TRBV4-1 to TRBJ1-5, with D maybe TRBD1 (5 bases). The CDR3 loop spans 15 amino acids. The germline CDR1 and CDR2 sequences are MGHRA and YSYEKL. Deletions cut 2 bases from V and 6 bases from J, with 14 bases between.

The CDR3: CASSLAGPETEAFF. Written as DNA, the CDR3 is TGCGCCAGCAGCTTGGCGGGGCCGGAGACTGAAGCTTTCTTT. The chain uses TRBV5-1 and TRBJ1-1; D might be TRBD1 (5 bases). V was shortened by 0 bases and J by 5 bases, with 11 bases between the two germline ends. This CDR3 comprises 14 residues. Germline CDR1 is SGHRS and CDR2 is YFSETQ.

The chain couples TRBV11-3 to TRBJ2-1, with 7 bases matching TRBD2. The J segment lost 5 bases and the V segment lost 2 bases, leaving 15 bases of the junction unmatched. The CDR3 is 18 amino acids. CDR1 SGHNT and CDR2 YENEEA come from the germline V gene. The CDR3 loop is CASSLSLPSGASHNEQFF. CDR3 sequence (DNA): TGTGCCAGCAGCTTATCCCTCCCCAGCGGGGCGTCCCACAATGAGCAGTTCTTC.

The CDR3 region has the DNA TGCGCCAGCAGCCCCTCTATGTACGAGCAGTACTTC. Protein product: CASSPSMYEQYF. The rearrangement uses TRBV4-1 and TRBJ2-7; no firm D call. Germline assignment: CDR1 MGHRA and CDR2 YSYEKL. V lost 4 bases to trimming and J lost 4 bases, with 8 bases between them. There are 12 residues in the CDR3.

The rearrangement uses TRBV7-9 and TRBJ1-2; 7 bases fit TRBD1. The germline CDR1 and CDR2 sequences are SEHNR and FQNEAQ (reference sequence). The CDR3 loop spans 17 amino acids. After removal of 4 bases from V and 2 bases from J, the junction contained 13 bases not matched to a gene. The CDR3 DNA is TGTGCCAGCAGCTCTAACCCCGGGACAGCGCTCAACTATGGCTACACCTTC. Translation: CASSSNPGTALNYGYTF.

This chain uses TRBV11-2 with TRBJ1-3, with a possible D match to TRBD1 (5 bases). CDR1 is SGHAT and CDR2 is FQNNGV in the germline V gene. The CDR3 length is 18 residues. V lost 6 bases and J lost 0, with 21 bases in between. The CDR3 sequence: CASRSLQANLGSGNTIYF. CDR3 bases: TGTGCCAGCAGATCTTTACAGGCGAACCTAGGCTCTGGAAACACCATATATTTT.

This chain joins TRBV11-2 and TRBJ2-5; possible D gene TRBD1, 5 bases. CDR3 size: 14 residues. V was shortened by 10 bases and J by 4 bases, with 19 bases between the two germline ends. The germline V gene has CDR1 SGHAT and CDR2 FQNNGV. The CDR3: CAIRPGRVGETQYF. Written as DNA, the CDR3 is TGTGCCATTCGCCCGGGCAGGGTAGGAGAGACCCAGTACTTC.

Here the CDR3 reads CASSYSVLKEREYF. CDR3 DNA sequence: TGTGCCAGCAGTTACTCGGTGTTAAAAGAACGGGAGTACTTC. The V call is TRBV6-5, the J call TRBJ2-7; D is undetermined. Per the germline V gene, CDR1 is MNHEY and CDR2 is SVGAGI. V lost 0 bases and J lost 11, with 17 bases in between. There are 14 residues in the CDR3.

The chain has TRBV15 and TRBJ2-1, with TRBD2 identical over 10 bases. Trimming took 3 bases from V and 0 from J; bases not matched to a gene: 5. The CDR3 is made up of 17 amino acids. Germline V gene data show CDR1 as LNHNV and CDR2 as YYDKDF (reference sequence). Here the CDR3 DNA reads TGTGCCACCAGCAGGAGGTGGACTAGCGGCTCCTACAATGAGCAGTTCTTC. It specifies CATSRRWTSGSYNEQFF.

This chain's CDR3 is CASSYDGSNQPQHF. The DNA for the CDR3 is TGTGCCAGCAGCTACGACGGTAGCAATCAGCCCCAGCATTTT. This chain joins TRBV5-6 and TRBJ1-5; unclear D gene. Trimming shortened V by 3 bases and J by 0 bases, and 7 bases separated the two germline ends. The CDR3 loop spans 14 amino acids. The germline CDR1 and CDR2 sequences are SGHDT and YYEEEE.

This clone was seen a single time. CDR3 sequence (DNA): TGTGCCAGCAGCCGGGCGACCGGGAACACCGGGGAGCTGTTTTTT. Translation gives CASSRATGNTGELFF. The V and J genes are TRBV7-9 and TRBJ2-2; no definite D call. This CDR3 region has 15 residues. The V end was cut by 5 bases, the J end by 1 base, with 11 bases between. Germline V gene lookup returns CDR1 SEHNR and CDR2 FQNEAQ (reference sequence). The full variable domain, in which reference TRBV7-9 and TRBJ2-2 provide the parts outside the CDR3, is DTGVSQNPRHKITKRGQNVTFRCDPISEHNRLYWYRQTLGQGPEFLTYFQNEAQLEKSRLLSDRFSAERPKGSFSTLEIQRTEQGDSAMYLCASSRATGNTGELFFGEGSRLTVL.

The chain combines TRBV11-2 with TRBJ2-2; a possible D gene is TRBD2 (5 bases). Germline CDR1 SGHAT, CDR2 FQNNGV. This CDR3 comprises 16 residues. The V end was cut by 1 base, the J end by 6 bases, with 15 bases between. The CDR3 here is CASSLASSMVAGELFF. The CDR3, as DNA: TGTGCCAGCAGCTTAGCGTCTAGCATGGTCGCCGGGGAGCTGTTTTTT.

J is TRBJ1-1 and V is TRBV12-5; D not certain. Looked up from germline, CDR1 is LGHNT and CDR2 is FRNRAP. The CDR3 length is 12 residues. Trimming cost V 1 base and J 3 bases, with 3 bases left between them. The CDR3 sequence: CASGLAYTEAFF. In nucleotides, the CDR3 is TGTGCTAGTGGTTTGGCGTACACTGAAGCTTTCTTT.